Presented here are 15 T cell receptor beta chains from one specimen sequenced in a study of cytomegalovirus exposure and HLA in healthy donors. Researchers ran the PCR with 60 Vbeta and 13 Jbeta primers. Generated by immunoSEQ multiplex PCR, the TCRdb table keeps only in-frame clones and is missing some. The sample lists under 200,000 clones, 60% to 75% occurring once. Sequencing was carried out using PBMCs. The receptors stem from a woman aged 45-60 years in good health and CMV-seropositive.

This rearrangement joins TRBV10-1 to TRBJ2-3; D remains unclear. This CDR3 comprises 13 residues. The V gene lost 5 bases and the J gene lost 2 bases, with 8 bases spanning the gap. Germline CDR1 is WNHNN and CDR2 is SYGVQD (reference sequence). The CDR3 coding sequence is TGCGCCAGCAGTCCGCTAATCACAGATACGCAGTATTTT. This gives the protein CASSPLITDTQYF.

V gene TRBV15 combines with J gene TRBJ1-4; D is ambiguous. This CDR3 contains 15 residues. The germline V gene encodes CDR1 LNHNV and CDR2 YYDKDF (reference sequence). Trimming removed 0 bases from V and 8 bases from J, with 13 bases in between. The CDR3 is CATSRDRNGFEKLFF. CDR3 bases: TGTGCCACCAGCAGAGATCGTAACGGGTTCGAAAAACTGTTTTTT.

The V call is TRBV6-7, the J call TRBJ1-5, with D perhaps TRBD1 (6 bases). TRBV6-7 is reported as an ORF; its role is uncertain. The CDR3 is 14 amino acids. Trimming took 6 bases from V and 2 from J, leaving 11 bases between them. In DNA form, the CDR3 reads TGTGCCAGCAGCCCCAGGGGCGGCAATCAGCCCCAGCATTTT. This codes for CASSPRGGNQPQHF.

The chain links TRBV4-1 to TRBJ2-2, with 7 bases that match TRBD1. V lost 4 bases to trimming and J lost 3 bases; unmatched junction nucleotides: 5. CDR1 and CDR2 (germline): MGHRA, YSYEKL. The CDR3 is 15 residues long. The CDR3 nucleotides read TGCGCCAGCAGCCGAAGGGACAGTGACACCGGGGAGCTGTTTTTT. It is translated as CASSRRDSDTGELFF.

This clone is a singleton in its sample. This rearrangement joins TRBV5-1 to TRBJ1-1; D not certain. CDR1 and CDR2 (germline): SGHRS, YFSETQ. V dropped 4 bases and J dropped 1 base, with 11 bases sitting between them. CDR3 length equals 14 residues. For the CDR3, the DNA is TGCGCCAGCAGCACGAGCCTCGGGAACACTGAAGCTTTCTTT. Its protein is CASSTSLGNTEAFF.

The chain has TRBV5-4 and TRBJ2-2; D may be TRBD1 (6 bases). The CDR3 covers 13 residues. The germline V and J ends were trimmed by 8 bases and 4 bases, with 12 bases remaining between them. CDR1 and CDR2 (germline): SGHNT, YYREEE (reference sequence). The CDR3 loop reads CASTLGATGELFF. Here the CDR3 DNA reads TGTGCCAGTACTCTGGGGGCCACCGGGGAGCTGTTTTTT.

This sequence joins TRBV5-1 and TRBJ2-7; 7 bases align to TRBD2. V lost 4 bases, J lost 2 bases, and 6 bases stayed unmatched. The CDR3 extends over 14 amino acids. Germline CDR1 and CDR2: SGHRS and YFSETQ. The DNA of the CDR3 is TGCGCCAGCAGCCCGACTAGCACGACCTACGAGCAGTACTTC. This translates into CASSPTSTTYEQYF. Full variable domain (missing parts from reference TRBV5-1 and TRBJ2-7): KAGVTQTPRYLIKTRGQQVTLSCSPISGHRSVSWYQQTPGQGLQFLFEYFSETQRNKGNFPGRFSGRQFSNSRSEMNVSTLELGDSALYLCASSPTSTTYEQYFGPGTRLTVT.

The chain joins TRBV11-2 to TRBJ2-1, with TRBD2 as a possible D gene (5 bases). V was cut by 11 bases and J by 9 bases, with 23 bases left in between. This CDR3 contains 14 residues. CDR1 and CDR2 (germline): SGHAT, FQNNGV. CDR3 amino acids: CASTPYPSSREQFF. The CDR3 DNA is TGTGCCTCAACACCCTATCCTAGCAGCCGTGAGCAGTTCTTC.

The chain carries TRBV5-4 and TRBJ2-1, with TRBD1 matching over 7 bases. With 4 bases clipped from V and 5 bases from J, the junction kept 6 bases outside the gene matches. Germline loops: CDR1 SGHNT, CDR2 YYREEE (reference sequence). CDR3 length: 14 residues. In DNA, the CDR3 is TGTGCCAGCAGCCCGACAGGGAAGCACAATGAGCAGTTCTTC. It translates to CASSPTGKHNEQFF.

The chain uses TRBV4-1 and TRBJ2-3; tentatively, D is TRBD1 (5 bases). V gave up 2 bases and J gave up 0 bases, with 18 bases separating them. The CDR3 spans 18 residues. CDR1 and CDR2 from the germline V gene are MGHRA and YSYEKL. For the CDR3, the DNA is TGCGCCAGCAGCCAAAAACCGAGTGGGGCAGGGAGCACAGATACGCAGTATTTT. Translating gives CASSQKPSGAGSTDTQYF.

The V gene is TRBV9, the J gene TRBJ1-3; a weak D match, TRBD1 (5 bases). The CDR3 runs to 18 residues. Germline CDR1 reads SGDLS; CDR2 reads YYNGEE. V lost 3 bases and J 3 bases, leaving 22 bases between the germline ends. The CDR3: CASSGKTKDRGFGNTIYF. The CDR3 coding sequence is TGTGCCAGCAGCGGAAAGACCAAAGACAGAGGATTTGGAAACACCATATATTTT. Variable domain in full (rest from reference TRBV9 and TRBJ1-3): DSGVTQTPKHLITATGQRVTLRCSPRSGDLSVYWYQQSLDQGLQFLIQYYNGEERAKGNILERFSAQQFPDLHSELNLSSLELGDSALYFCASSGKTKDRGFGNTIYFGEGSWLTVV.

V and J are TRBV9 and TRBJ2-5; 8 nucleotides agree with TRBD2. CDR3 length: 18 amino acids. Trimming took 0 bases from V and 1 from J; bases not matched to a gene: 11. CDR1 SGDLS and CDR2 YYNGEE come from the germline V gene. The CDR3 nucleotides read TGTGCCAGCAGCGTAGAGGGTCGAGCGGGGGCTTTCCAAGAGACCCAGTACTTC. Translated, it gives CASSVEGRAGAFQETQYF.

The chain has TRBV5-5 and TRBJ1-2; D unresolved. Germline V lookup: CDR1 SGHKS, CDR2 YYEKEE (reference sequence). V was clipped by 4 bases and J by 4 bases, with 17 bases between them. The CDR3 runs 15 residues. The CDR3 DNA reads TGTGCCAGCAGCCCGGTATCGGGAAATAGCTATGGCTACACCTTC. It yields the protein CASSPVSGNSYGYTF. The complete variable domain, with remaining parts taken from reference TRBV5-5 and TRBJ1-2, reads DAGVTQSPTHLIKTRGQQVTLRCSPISGHKSVSWYQQVLGQGPQFIFQYYEKEERGRGNFPDRFSARQFPNYSSELNVNALLLGDSALYLCASSPVSGNSYGYTFGSGTRLTVV.

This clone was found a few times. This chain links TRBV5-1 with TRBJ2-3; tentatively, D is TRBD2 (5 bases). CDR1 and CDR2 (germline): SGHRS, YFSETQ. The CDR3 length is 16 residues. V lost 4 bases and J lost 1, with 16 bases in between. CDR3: CASSIGLEWRTDTQYF. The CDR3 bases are TGCGCCAGCAGCATCGGACTTGAATGGCGCACAGATACGCAGTATTTT.

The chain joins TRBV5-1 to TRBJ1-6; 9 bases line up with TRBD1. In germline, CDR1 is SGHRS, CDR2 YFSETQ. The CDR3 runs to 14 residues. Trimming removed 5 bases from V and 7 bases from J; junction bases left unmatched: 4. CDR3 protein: CASSWDRANSPLHF. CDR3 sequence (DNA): TGCGCCAGCAGTTGGGACAGGGCCAATTCACCCCTCCACTTT.